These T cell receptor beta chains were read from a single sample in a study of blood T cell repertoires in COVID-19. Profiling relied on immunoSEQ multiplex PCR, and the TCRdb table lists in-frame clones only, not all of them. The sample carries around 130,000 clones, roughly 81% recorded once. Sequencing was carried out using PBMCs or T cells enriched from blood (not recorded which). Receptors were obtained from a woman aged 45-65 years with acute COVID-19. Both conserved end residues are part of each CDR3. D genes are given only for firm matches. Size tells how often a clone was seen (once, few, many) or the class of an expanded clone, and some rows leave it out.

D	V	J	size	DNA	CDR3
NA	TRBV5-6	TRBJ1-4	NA	TGTGCCAGCAGCCCGGGACAATCGGGTGAAAAACTGTTTTTT	CASSPGQSGEKLFF
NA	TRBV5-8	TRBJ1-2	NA	TGTGCCAGCAGCTTGGGCGGGGACTATGGCTACACCTTC	CASSLGGDYGYTF
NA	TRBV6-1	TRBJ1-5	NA	TGTGCCAGCAGTGAAGATACTAAGAGCAATCAGCCCCAGCATTTT	CASSEDTKSNQPQHF
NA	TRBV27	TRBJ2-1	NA	TGTGCCAGCAGCACGACACAATACAATGAGCAGTTCTTC	CASSTTQYNEQFF
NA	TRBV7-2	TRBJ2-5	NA	TGTGCCAGCAGCAGGGGTGGGACACAAGAGACCCAGTACTTC	CASSRGGTQETQYF
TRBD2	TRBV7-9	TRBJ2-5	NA	TGTGCCAGCAGCTGGGGAGCGGGAGAAGAGACCCAGTACTTC	CASSWGAGEETQYF
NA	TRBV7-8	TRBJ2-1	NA	TGTGCCAGCAGCTCTACTAGCAGCCCACTATCCTACAATGAGCAGTTCTTC	CASSSTSSPLSYNEQFF
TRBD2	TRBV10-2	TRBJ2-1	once	TGCGCCAGTACCCCGACCCCCGGGACTAGCTACAATGAGCAGTTCTTC	CASTPTPGTSYNEQFF
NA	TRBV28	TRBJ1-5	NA	TGTGCCAGCACCTCGGCGGGCAATCAGCCCCAGCATTTT	CASTSAGNQPQHF
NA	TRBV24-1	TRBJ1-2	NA	TGTGCCACCGCGAGTGGGGCGTTAGAAGGCTACACCTTC	CATASGALEGYTF
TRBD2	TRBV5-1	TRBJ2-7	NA	TGCGCCAGCAGCCCGCCGAGACTAGCGGGAGGCCACGAGCAGTACTTC	CASSPPRLAGGHEQYF
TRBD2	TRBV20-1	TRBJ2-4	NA	TGCAGTGCTAGTCCTAGCGGGCGACTCCTAGCCAGTAGCATTCAGTACTTC	CSASPSGRLLASSIQYF